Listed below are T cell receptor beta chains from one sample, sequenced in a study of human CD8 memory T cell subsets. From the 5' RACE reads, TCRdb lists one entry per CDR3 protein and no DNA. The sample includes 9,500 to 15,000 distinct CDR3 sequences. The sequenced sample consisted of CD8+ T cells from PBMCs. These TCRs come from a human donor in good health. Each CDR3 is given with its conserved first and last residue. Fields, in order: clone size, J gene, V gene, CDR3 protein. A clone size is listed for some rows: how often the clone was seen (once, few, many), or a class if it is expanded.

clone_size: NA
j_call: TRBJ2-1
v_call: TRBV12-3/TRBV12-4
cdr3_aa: CASRDPGPWTSGGANEQFF

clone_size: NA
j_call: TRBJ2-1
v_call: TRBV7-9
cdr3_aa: CASSLSLAYANEQFF

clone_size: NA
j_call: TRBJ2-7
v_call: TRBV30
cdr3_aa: CAWSVQRAEQYF

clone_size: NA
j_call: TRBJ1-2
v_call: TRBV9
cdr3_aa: CASSVGAAINYGYTF

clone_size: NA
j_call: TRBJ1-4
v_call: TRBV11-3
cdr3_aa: CASSQAAPLDRSGEKLFF

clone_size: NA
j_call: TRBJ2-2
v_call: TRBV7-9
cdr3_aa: CASSLGTGELFF

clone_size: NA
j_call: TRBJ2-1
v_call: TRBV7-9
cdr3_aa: CASSIGTKVFPRFF

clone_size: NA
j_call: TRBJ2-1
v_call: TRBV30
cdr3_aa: CAWSWASGRDEQFF

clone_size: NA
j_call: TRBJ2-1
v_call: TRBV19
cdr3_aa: CASSIDSGRAREQFF

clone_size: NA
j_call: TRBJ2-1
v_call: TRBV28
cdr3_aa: CASSSPLAGGSHEQFF

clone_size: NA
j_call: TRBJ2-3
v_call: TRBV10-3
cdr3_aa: CAISEYRDTDTQYF

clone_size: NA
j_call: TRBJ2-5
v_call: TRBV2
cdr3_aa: CASRRADRVGETQYF

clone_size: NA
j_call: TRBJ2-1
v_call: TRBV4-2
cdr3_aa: CASSQGLANEQFF

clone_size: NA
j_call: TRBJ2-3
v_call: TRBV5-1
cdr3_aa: CASSLEVGDTQYF

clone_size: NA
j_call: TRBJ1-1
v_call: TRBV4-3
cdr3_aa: CASSQDRGWNTEAFF

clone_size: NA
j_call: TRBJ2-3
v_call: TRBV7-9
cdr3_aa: CASSLRQGARSDTQYF

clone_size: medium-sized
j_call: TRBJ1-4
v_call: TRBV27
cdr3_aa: CASSLVRGSEKLFF

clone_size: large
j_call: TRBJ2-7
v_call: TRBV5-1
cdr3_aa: CASSLTEAVYEQYF

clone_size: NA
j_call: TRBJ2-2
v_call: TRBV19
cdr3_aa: CASTEWGEAGELFF

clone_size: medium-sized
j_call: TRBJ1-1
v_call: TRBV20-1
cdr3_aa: CSADRLTLGHTEAFF

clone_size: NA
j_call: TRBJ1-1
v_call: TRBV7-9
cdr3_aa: CASSLSTNKVAFF

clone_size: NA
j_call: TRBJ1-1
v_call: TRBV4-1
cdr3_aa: CASSQGMNTEAFF

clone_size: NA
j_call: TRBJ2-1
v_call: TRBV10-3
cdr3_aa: CATTIAGGHNEQFF

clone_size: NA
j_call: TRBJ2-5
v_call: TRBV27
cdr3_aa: CASSLAGLLRETQYF

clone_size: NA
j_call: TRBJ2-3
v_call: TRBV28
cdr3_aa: CASSLSGRGGDTQYF